The clone carrying this T cell receptor (beta chain) has just a few counts. Its antigen is unidentified. The PCR contained 60 Vbeta and 13 Jbeta primers. The data were produced by immunoSEQ multiplex PCR, yet TCRdb's version contains in-frame clones alone and is incomplete. In the table there are 100,000 or so clones, roughly three quarters of which are singletons. The data belong to a study of cytomegalovirus exposure and HLA in healthy donors. Whole-study findings and limits: Links to common viral pathogens appeared, in a later analysis, for several of the most significant clusters. Compared with the roughly 670-donor mean, an Asian-associated ancestry cluster reportedly had fewer N-insertions, according to a later analysis.

The source is a woman aged 40 to 49 in good health and CMV-seronegative. Sequencing used PBMCs.

The CDR3 DNA sequence: TGTGCCAGTAGCGCCCAGGGGTCCGTTAAAGAGTGCACCTTC. Its protein product is CASSAQGSVKECTF. This chain joins TRBV19 and TRBJ1-2; D perhaps matches TRBD1 (6 bases). The CDR3 has 14 amino acids. Trimming removed 6 bases at V and 13 bases at J, with 24 bases between. The V gene's germline CDR1 is LNHDA and CDR2 SQIVND (reference sequence). The full variable domain, rest sourced from reference TRBV19 and TRBJ1-2, is DGGITQSPKYLFRKEGQNVTLSCEQNLNHDAMYWYRQDPGQGLRLIYYSQIVNDFQKGDIAEGYSVSREKKESFPLTVTSAQKNPTAFYLCASSAQGSVKECTFGSGTRLTVV.